The rows below give T cell receptor beta chains drawn from one sample of a study of cytomegalovirus exposure and HLA in healthy donors. Profiling relied on immunoSEQ multiplex PCR, and the TCRdb table lists in-frame clones only, not all of them. The sample contains over 150,000 clones, approximately 80% of which appear only once. Source material: PBMCs. Receptors were obtained from a woman aged 45-65 years in good health and CMV-seropositive. CDR3s leave out the opening cysteine and the closing phenylalanine or tryptophan.

CDR3 protein: ASSQGTFTEAF
V gene: TRBV7-3

CDR3 protein: ASSYVLAGGNNEQF
V gene: TRBV6-5

CDR3 protein: ASSYRGGFKGPQH
V gene: TRBV28

CDR3 protein: ASSFLGGAEAF
V gene: TRBV28

CDR3 protein: ASRLQAMNTEAF
V gene: TRBV2

CDR3 protein: ASSLLAGTGANVLT
V gene: TRBV28

CDR3 protein: ASRKGHRNTEAF
V gene: TRBV19

CDR3 protein: ASSIGGRGMDEQF
V gene: TRBV19

CDR3 protein: ASSPTDRAEYGYT
V gene: TRBV18

CDR3 protein: ATSRDRPGDLETQY
V gene: TRBV15

CDR3 protein: ASSSRGENQPQH
V gene: TRBV6-5

CDR3 protein: ASSQNRRQSEAF
V gene: TRBV4-3

CDR3 protein: ASSLGTSTDTQY
V gene: TRBV7-9

CDR3 protein: ASSQVLGASRASGLHNEQF
V gene: TRBV4-3

CDR3 protein: ASTQPGLGGDDTQY
V gene: TRBV28

CDR3 protein: ASSPRETAYGYT
V gene: TRBV19

CDR3 protein: ASRNEAYEQY
V gene: TRBV7-2

CDR3 protein: ASSLDSSGANVLT
V gene: TRBV5-1

CDR3 protein: ASSVQGFNQPQH
V gene: TRBV7-2

CDR3 protein: ASSSTRGTGELF
V gene: TRBV11-3

CDR3 protein: ASSLVEQGRTGYT
V gene: TRBV7-2

CDR3 protein: ASSYPGRANEQY
V gene: TRBV6-5

CDR3 protein: ASRPHDSGANVLT
V gene: TRBV6-5

CDR3 protein: ASSLAPHSDSNYGYT
V gene: TRBV7-6

CDR3 protein: ASSLTGPYSNQPQH
V gene: TRBV19

CDR3 protein: ASSGTGGFGTQY
V gene: TRBV6-1

CDR3 protein: AAGGDRGVDNEQF
V gene: TRBV10-3

CDR3 protein: ASSPRAGELF
V gene: TRBV5-1